This is a list of T cell receptor beta chains from one sample in a study of T cells in Graves' hyperthyroidism and ophthalmopathy. MiXCR, applied by TCRdb to the multiplex PCR reads, yields one record per CDR3 protein. The sample shows a few hundred thousand distinct CDR3 sequences, 15% to 19% of them seen only once. The sequenced sample was blood. The receptors were sampled from a woman in her twenties or thirties with Graves' hyperthyroidism. Each CDR3 is given with its conserved first and last residue. A D gene is named only where the DNA matches it firmly. The size field is filled for only some rows; it gives once, few, many or a size class.

size,V,J,D,CDR3,DNA
few,TRBV4-1,TRBJ2-7,-,CASSQESTVTSYEQYF,TGCGCCAGCAGCCAAGAATCGACAGTTACTTCCTACGAGCAGTACTTC
-,TRBV7-2,TRBJ2-3,TRBD2,CASSLATSGRLGTDTQYF,TGTGCCAGCAGCTTAGCGACTAGCGGGAGATTGGGGACAGATACGCAGTATTTT
few,TRBV6-2/TRBV6-3,TRBJ2-1,TRBD2,CASSRVGTSGTYNEQFF,TGTGCCAGCAGCCGCGTTGGGACTAGCGGGACGTACAATGAGCAGTTCTTC
many,TRBV20-1,TRBJ2-1,TRBD1,CSASPKQGQISYNEQFF,TGCAGTGCTAGCCCGAAACAGGGACAGATCTCCTACAATGAGCAGTTCTTC
many,TRBV6-1,TRBJ2-5,-,CASSSNPQGPGAQYF,TGTGCCAGCAGTTCCAACCCACAGGGCCCCGGGGCCCAGTACTTC
-,TRBV6-1,TRBJ1-1,TRBD1,CASSDQGASTEAFF,TGTGCCAGCAGTGACCAGGGGGCCAGTACTGAAGCTTTCTTT
few,TRBV6-2/TRBV6-3,TRBJ2-5,-,CASSSPLRETQYF,TGTGCCAGCAGTTCACCCCTGCGAGAGACCCAGTACTTC
-,TRBV30,TRBJ2-3,TRBD2,CAWSSSGRRGDTQYF,TGTGCCTGGAGCTCGAGCGGGAGGCGCGGAGATACGCAGTATTTT
many,TRBV12-3/TRBV12-4,TRBJ2-7,TRBD1,CASSSGQGYFEQYF,TGTGCCAGCAGTTCGGGACAGGGGTACTTCGAGCAGTACTTC
many,TRBV3-1,TRBJ2-4,TRBD1,CASSQGQGALDIQYF,TGTGCCAGCAGCCAGGGACAGGGGGCGTTGGACATTCAGTACTTC
many,TRBV5-8,TRBJ1-1,-,CASSARRRFSTEAFF,TGTGCCAGCAGCGCCCGGAGGCGTTTCAGCACTGAAGCTTTCTTT
many,TRBV6-1,TRBJ2-7,TRBD2,CASSTGTSGSKMAGEQYF,TGTGCCAGCAGTACGGGGACTAGCGGGAGCAAAATGGCAGGCGAGCAGTACTTC
many,TRBV24-1,TRBJ1-2,-,CATSDKYGYTF,TGTGCCACCAGTGACAAGTATGGCTACACCTTC
many,TRBV12-3/TRBV12-4,TRBJ1-1,-,CASSLEGTSYAEAFF,TGTGCCAGCAGCCTAGAGGGGACATCTTATGCTGAAGCTTTCTTT
-,TRBV6-2/TRBV6-3,TRBJ2-3,-,CASRQPHRGGSTDTQYF,TGTGCCAGCAGACAACCCCATAGGGGGGGGAGCACAGATACGCAGTATTTT
-,TRBV24-1,TRBJ1-3,-,CAAQSRSQGTGNTIYF,TGTGCCGCCCAGTCCCGAAGTCAGGGAACTGGAAACACCATATATTTT
-,TRBV10-1,TRBJ1-4,-,CASRWTAGEKLFF,TGCGCCAGCAGGTGGACGGCGGGTGAAAAACTGTTTTTT
-,TRBV4-3,TRBJ1-1,-,CASSQESGGAGVEAFF,TGCGCCAGCAGCCAAGAGAGTGGGGGCGCAGGCGTTGAAGCTTTCTTT
-,TRBV19,TRBJ1-2,TRBD1,CASSPDRETNYGYAF,TGTGCCAGTAGCCCCGACAGGGAGACGAACTATGGCTACGCCTTC
-,TRBV29-1,TRBJ1-2,-,CSVEDGGKVYGYTF,TGCAGCGTTGAAGATGGGGGGAAAGTCTATGGCTACACCTTC
few,TRBV28,TRBJ1-1,TRBD1,CASSLGDRETEAFF,TGTGCCAGCAGTTTGGGGGACAGGGAGACTGAAGCTTTCTTT
-,TRBV12-3/TRBV12-4,TRBJ2-7,-,CASSFRAAYEQYF,TGTGCCAGCAGTTTCAGGGCGGCCTACGAGCAGTACTTC
many,TRBV2,TRBJ2-7,TRBD1,CASRPSEGTALSYEQYF,TGTGCCAGCAGGCCCAGCGAGGGGACAGCCCTTTCCTACGAGCAGTACTTC
many,TRBV19,TRBJ1-1,-,CASSPTGGGTEAFF,TGTGCCAGTAGCCCGACGGGGGGTGGCACTGAAGCTTTCTTT